This entry lists 13 T cell receptor beta chains sequenced from one sample in a study of blood T cell repertoires in COVID-19. The protocol was immunoSEQ multiplex PCR, while the TCRdb copy is restricted to in-frame clones and leaves out a portion. The table has a few hundred thousand clones, around nine tenths seen once. Material: peripheral blood. The receptors derive from a woman aged 60-75 years with acute or convalescent COVID-19.

The rearrangement joins TRBV27 to TRBJ2-7; 9 nucleotides line up with TRBD2. J gave up 1 base and V 8 bases, and 6 bases lay outside the gene matches. This CDR3 contains 14 residues. CDR1 and CDR2 from the germline V gene are MNHEY and SMNVEV (reference sequence). DNA for the CDR3: TGTGCCAGCTCCGCTAGCGGGGCTTCCTACGAGCAGTACTTC. Translating it yields CASSASGASYEQYF.

The chain has TRBV6-2 or TRBV6-3 and TRBJ2-7, with D hard to call. Germline lookup yields CDR1 MNHEY and CDR2 SVGEGT. Trimming removed 0 bases from V and 2 bases from J, with 8 bases in between. The CDR3 totals 14 residues. The CDR3 sequence is CASSYSTLAYEQYF. The CDR3 nucleotides read TGTGCCAGCAGTTACTCGACGCTAGCCTACGAGCAGTACTTC.

The gene calls are TRBV28 and TRBJ2-5, with 8 bases fitting TRBD1. This CDR3 region has 14 residues. Per the germline V gene, CDR1 is MDHEN and CDR2 is SYDVKM. Trimming at V came to 7 bases and at J to 2 bases, leaving 6 bases not matched to a gene. The CDR3 loop is CASNRQGAQETQYF. In nucleotides, the CDR3 is TGTGCCAGCAATCGGCAGGGGGCGCAAGAGACCCAGTACTTC.

Here the CDR3 DNA reads TGTGCCAGCAGTTCGGACAGGGTCAATCAGCCCCAGCATTTT. Translation: CASSSDRVNQPQHF. This sequence joins TRBV6-2 or TRBV6-3 and TRBJ1-5; 8 bases are shared with TRBD1. Germline CDR1 MNHEY, CDR2 SVGEGT. The junction had 2 bases not matched to a gene; V was cut back by 4 bases and J by 3 bases. The CDR3 runs 14 residues.

The gene calls are TRBV28 and TRBJ2-2; 16 bases line up with TRBD2. V trimming: 6 bases; J trimming: 4 bases; junction bases outside the gene matches: 8. The CDR3 totals 18 residues. The germline CDR1 and CDR2 sequences are MDHEN and SYDVKM. The CDR3 DNA follows: TGTGCCAGCAGCACAGGGACTAGCGGGGGGGCAAGCACCGGGGAGCTGTTTTTT. Translation gives CASSTGTSGGASTGELFF.

A single count supports this clone. This chain uses TRBV5-1 with TRBJ1-3, with D tentatively TRBD1 (5 bases). This CDR3 comprises 20 residues. Germline values: CDR1 SGHRS, CDR2 YFSETQ. V dropped 4 bases and J dropped 0 bases, with 26 bases sitting between them. The DNA of the CDR3 is TGCGCCAGCAGCCTCTCCACGAAGGATCCGGGACTGACCTCTGGAAACACCATATATTTT. As protein: CASSLSTKDPGLTSGNTIYF.

The genes are TRBV7-9 and TRBJ2-7; 7 nucleotides match TRBD1. CDR1 is SEHNR and CDR2 is FQNEAQ in the germline V gene (reference sequence). The junction had 10 bases not matched to a gene; V was cut back by 4 bases and J by 1 base. This CDR3 region has 16 residues. CDR3 bases: TGTGCCAGCAGCTCGGGAAATCGGGACAGATCCTACGAGCAGTACTTC. Translating gives CASSSGNRDRSYEQYF.

The chain carries TRBV28 and TRBJ1-5; TRBD1 is a possible D gene (6 bases). V was shortened by 4 bases and J by 8 bases, with 21 bases between the two germline ends. Looked up from germline, CDR1 is MDHEN and CDR2 is SYDVKM. The CDR3 covers 16 residues. The CDR3 spells CASSSPPGSKGEPQHF. CDR3 sequence (DNA): TGTGCCAGCAGTTCCCCACCGGGATCAAAGGGGGAGCCCCAGCATTTT.

CDR3 in amino acids: CASSPLGEQYF. The DNA for the CDR3 is TGTGCCAGCAGTCCACTAGGCGAGCAGTACTTC. The rearrangement links TRBV28 to TRBJ2-7; D perhaps matches TRBD2 (5 bases). Trimming shortened V by 5 bases and J by 6 bases, and 8 bases separated the two germline ends. From germline, CDR1 is MDHEN and CDR2 SYDVKM. The CDR3 totals 11 residues.

In its sample, this clone was seen once. The chain employs TRBV5-1 and TRBJ2-3; D ambiguous. Germline V lookup: CDR1 SGHRS, CDR2 YFSETQ. Deletions cut 0 bases from V and 3 bases from J, with 5 bases between. This CDR3 comprises 13 residues. Here the CDR3 reads CASSLAVTDTQYF. The CDR3 nucleotides read TGCGCCAGCAGCTTGGCTGTAACAGATACGCAGTATTTT.

This clone was recorded only once. The chain carries TRBV18 and TRBJ2-5, with D tentatively TRBD1 (6 bases). Germline lookup yields CDR1 KGHSH and CDR2 LQKENI. Trimming cost V 4 bases and J 4 bases, with 25 bases left between them. The CDR3 extends over 18 amino acids. The DNA of the CDR3 is TGTGCCAGCTCACATGATAGTTTTCCAGGGGACATAGGAGAGACCCAGTACTTC. The encoded protein is CASSHDSFPGDIGETQYF.

This chain connects TRBV5-1 to TRBJ1-2; 8 bases map to TRBD1. V dropped 4 bases and J dropped 2; count of bases not matched to a gene: 4. Germline V gene lookup returns CDR1 SGHRS and CDR2 YFSETQ. The CDR3 loop spans 14 amino acids. Written as DNA, the CDR3 is TGCGCCAGCAGCGCAGGGGGCTCAAACTATGGCTACACCTTC. Amino acids: CASSAGGSNYGYTF.

The chain combines TRBV6-5 with TRBJ2-5; 10 bases are a match to TRBD2. The germline V gene has CDR1 MNHEY and CDR2 SVGAGI. This CDR3 contains 14 residues. Trimming removed 7 bases from V and 1 base from J; junction bases left unmatched: 3. CDR3 DNA: TGTGCCAGCAAAACTAGCGGGGCCCAAGAGACCCAGTACTTC. Protein product: CASKTSGAQETQYF.